A single T cell receptor beta chain is shown here with its context. In the source study's methods: Amplifying reference gene primers gave estimates of nucleated cell counts. Here immunoSEQ multiplex PCR was the method, and the copy in TCRdb shows in-frame clones only, minus some. The V and J calls and clone size come from that table; D and trimming were worked out from the DNA. The sample contains around 30,000 clones, around 86% of which appear only once. The data were taken from a study of blood T cell repertoires in COVID-19. Study at large: The samples span acute and convalescent COVID-19 from the United States, Italy and Spain. PBMCs, B-cell-depleted T cells, or T cells provided the cDNA or gDNA that made up the material.

The CDR3 runs 15 residues. Trimming cost V 5 bases and J 4 bases; bases outside gene matches: 10. Germline-derived CDR1 and CDR2 are SGHTA and FQGNSA. The chain carries TRBV7-2 and TRBJ1-1; the match to TRBD1 covers 7 bases. The sequence was collected from a man aged 60 to 69 with active COVID-19. Sequences were obtained from peripheral blood. In DNA, the CDR3 is TGTGCCAGCAGCACAAGACAGGGAAGGGGCACTGAAGCTTTCTTT. It yields the protein CASSTRQGRGTEAFF.